These 14 T cell receptor beta chains came from one sample sequenced in a study of blood T cell repertoires in COVID-19. Generated by immunoSEQ multiplex PCR, the TCRdb table keeps only in-frame clones and is missing some. The sample lists under 130,000 clones; 88% were seen once. Specimen: peripheral blood. All receptors come from a human donor in a cohort sampled during active COVID-19.

This chain connects TRBV29-1 to TRBJ2-7, with TRBD1 matching over 9 bases. V was pared by 7 bases and J by 0 bases, with 7 bases of the junction left unmatched. This CDR3 region has 14 residues. Germline V gene lookup returns CDR1 SQVTM and CDR2 ANQGSEA. DNA for the CDR3: TGCAGCGGGATGGACAGGGGAAACTCCTACGAGCAGTACTTC. Its protein is CSGMDRGNSYEQYF.

The chain couples TRBV5-4 to TRBJ2-4; 7 nucleotides match TRBD1. This CDR3 is 14 amino acids long. CDR1 and CDR2 (germline): SGHNT, YYREEE (reference sequence). Trimming took 3 bases from V and 5 from J; bases not matched to a gene: 5. The DNA for the CDR3 is TGTGCCAGCAGCTCGGGACAGTTTCAAAACATTCAGTACTTC. Protein: CASSSGQFQNIQYF.

The rearrangement joins TRBV9 to TRBJ1-1; tentative D call: TRBD1 (6 bases). The CDR3 extends over 14 amino acids. The ends were cut back, 3 bases at V and 4 bases at J, with 13 bases in the middle. Looked up from germline, CDR1 is SGDLS and CDR2 is YYNGEE. The CDR3 DNA is TGTGCCAGCAGCGCCAGAACAGGGCCCACTGAAGCTTTCTTT. Its protein is CASSARTGPTEAFF.

This sequence joins TRBV7-2 and TRBJ2-7; TRBD1 is a possible D gene (5 bases). This CDR3 contains 15 residues. Trimming pared 0 bases from V and 0 bases from J, leaving 9 bases between. Germline CDR1 and CDR2: SGHTA and FQGNSA. For the CDR3, the DNA is TGTGCCAGCAGCTTAGCTTCAGGGTCCTCCTACGAGCAGTACTTC. It is translated as CASSLASGSSYEQYF.

This rearrangement joins TRBV7-9 to TRBJ2-3, with TRBD2 identical over 8 bases. This CDR3 is 17 amino acids long. Per the germline V gene, CDR1 is SEHNR and CDR2 is FQNEAQ (reference sequence). The V gene end was trimmed by 2 bases and the J gene end by 1 base; junction bases not matched to a gene: 8. The CDR3 nucleotides are TGTGCCAGCAGCTTACCCCGTAGCGGGGAGGGCACAGATACGCAGTATTTT. Its protein is CASSLPRSGEGTDTQYF.

The CDR3 nucleotides are TGTGCCAGCAGTTACAAGGGACTTACTACCTACGAGCAGTACTTC. It codes for CASSYKGLTTYEQYF. The chain combines TRBV6-2 or TRBV6-3 with TRBJ2-7; D is possibly TRBD2 (6 bases). Germline CDR1 reads MNHEY; CDR2 reads SVGEGT. There are 15 residues in the CDR3. Trimming took off 2 bases at V and 2 bases at J, with 13 bases between the two ends.

The chain couples TRBV30 to TRBJ1-4; TRBD1 matches at 7 bases. The junction had 8 bases not matched to a gene; V was cut back by 6 bases and J by 7 bases. CDR1 is GTSNPN and CDR2 is SVGIG in the germline V gene (reference sequence). This CDR3 contains 13 residues. The CDR3 DNA is TGTGCCTGTGACAGGGTGGTTCGTGAAAAACTGTTTTTT. Residues: CACDRVVREKLFF.

The rearrangement joins TRBV7-8 to TRBJ2-7; tentative D call: TRBD2 (5 bases). This CDR3 has 15 residues. CDR1 is SGHVS and CDR2 is FQNEAQ in the germline V gene. The germline V and J ends were trimmed by 5 bases and 6 bases, with 20 bases remaining between them. CDR3 nucleotides: TGTGCCAGCAGCGGCCGGGGAGTCTATGACTCCGAGCAGTACTTC. This codes for CASSGRGVYDSEQYF.

The chain is built from TRBV11-2 and TRBJ2-3; TRBD1 matches 9 bases. Germline loops: CDR1 SGHAT, CDR2 FQNNGV. V shed 5 bases, J shed 2 bases, and the junction held 8 bases outside the gene matches. The CDR3 covers 16 residues. The CDR3 reads CASSPWDREYTDTQYF. The CDR3 nucleotides read TGTGCCAGCAGCCCGTGGGACAGGGAGTACACAGATACGCAGTATTTT.

The chain combines TRBV9 with TRBJ1-1; 8 bases align to TRBD1. The CDR3 sequence is 14 residues long. The V segment lost 0 bases and the J segment 5 bases; nucleotides outside the gene matches: 3. Germline loops: CDR1 SGDLS, CDR2 YYNGEE. CDR3: CASSVVQGGTEAFF. As DNA, the CDR3 is TGTGCCAGCAGCGTAGTACAGGGGGGGACTGAAGCTTTCTTT.

The genes are TRBV16 and TRBJ2-5; TRBD1 might be the D (6 bases). This CDR3 contains 15 residues. The germline gives CDR1 KGHSY, CDR2 FQNENV. V was pared by 5 bases and J by 0 bases, with 13 bases between. CDR3 nucleotides: TGTGCCAGCAGCGTACCGGGACAAAACCAAGAGACCCAGTACTTC. Its translation is CASSVPGQNQETQYF.

This clone was counted once. The gene calls are TRBV18 and TRBJ2-7, with D tentatively TRBD2 (5 bases). This CDR3 comprises 12 residues. The V gene lost 2 bases and the J gene lost 6 bases, with 8 bases spanning the gap. CDR1 and CDR2 from the germline V gene are KGHSH and LQKENI. The CDR3 protein is CASSPGELEQYF. In nucleotides, the CDR3 is TGTGCCAGCTCACCAGGGGAGCTCGAGCAGTACTTC.

The CDR3 sequence is CAWRGGYSPLHF. The CDR3 DNA is TGTGCCTGGAGGGGGGGGTATTCACCCCTCCACTTT. The chain joins TRBV30 to TRBJ1-6, with D possibly matching TRBD1 (5 bases). V was cut by 3 bases and J by 8 bases, with 8 bases left in between. Looked up from germline, CDR1 is GTSNPN and CDR2 is SVGIG (reference sequence). CDR3 length equals 12 residues.

The chain joins TRBV7-9 to TRBJ1-4; possible D gene TRBD1, 5 bases. Germline lookup yields CDR1 SEHNR and CDR2 FQNEAQ (reference sequence). V dropped 4 bases and J dropped 2 bases, with 17 bases sitting between them. The CDR3 is 17 residues long. Here the CDR3 DNA reads TGTGCCAGCAGCTCCCGAAGGGGCCTAGGGACTAATGAAAAACTGTTTTTT. Amino acid sequence: CASSSRRGLGTNEKLFF.